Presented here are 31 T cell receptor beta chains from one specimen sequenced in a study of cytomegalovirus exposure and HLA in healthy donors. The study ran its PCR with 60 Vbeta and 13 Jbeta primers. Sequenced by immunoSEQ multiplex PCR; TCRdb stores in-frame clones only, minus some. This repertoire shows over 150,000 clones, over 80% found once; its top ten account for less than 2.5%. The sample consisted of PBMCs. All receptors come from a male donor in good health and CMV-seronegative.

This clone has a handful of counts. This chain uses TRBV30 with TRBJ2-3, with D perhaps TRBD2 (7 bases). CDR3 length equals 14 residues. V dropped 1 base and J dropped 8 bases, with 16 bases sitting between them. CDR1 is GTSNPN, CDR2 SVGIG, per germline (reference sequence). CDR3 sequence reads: CAWSAEGGLPTQYF. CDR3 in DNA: TGTGCCTGGAGTGCGGAGGGGGGGCTTCCTACGCAGTATTTT.

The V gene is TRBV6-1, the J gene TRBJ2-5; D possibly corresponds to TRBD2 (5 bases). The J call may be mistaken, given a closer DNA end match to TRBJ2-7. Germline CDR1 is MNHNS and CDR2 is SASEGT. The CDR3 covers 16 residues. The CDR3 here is CASSGGRRTASYEQYF. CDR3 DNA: TGTGCCAGCAGTGGTGGTAGGAGGACTGCTAGCTACGAGCAGTACTTC.

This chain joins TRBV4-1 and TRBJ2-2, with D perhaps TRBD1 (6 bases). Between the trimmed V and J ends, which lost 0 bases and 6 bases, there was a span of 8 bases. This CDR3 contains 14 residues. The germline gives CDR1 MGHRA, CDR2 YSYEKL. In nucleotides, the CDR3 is TGCGCCAGCAGCCAAGATGGGGGCCCCGGGGAGCTGTTTTTT. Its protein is CASSQDGGPGELFF.

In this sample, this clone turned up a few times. The CDR3 coding sequence is TGTGCCACCAGCGGCGTTACAGGGGACGAGCAGTACTTC. As protein: CATSGVTGDEQYF. The rearrangement links TRBV15 to TRBJ2-7, with 7 bases matching TRBD1. CDR3 length: 13 residues. V gave up 5 bases and J gave up 5 bases; unmatched junction bases: 6. Germline V gives CDR1 LNHNV, CDR2 YYDKDF (reference sequence).

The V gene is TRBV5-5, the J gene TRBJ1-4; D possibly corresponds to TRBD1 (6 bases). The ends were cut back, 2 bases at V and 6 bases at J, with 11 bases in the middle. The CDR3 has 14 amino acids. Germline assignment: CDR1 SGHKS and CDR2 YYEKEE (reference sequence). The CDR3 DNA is TGTGCCAGCAGCTTTGTGCAGGGGTATGAAAAACTGTTTTTT. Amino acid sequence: CASSFVQGYEKLFF. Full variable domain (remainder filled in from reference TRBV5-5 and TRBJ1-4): DAGVTQSPTHLIKTRGQQVTLRCSPISGHKSVSWYQQVLGQGPQFIFQYYEKEERGRGNFPDRFSARQFPNYSSELNVNALLLGDSALYLCASSFVQGYEKLFFGSGTQLSVL.

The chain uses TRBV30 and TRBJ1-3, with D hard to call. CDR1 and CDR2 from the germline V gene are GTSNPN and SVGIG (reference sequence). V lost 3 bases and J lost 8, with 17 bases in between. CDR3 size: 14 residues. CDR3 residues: CAWSPGGVGDTIYF. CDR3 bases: TGTGCCTGGAGCCCCGGAGGAGTCGGGGACACCATATATTTT. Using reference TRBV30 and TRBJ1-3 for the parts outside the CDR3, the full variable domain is SQTIHQWPATLVQPVGSPLSLECTVEGTSNPNLYWYRQAAGRGLQLLFYSVGIGQISSEVPQNLSASRPQDRQFILSSKKLLLSDSGFYLCAWSPGGVGDTIYFGEGSWLTVV.

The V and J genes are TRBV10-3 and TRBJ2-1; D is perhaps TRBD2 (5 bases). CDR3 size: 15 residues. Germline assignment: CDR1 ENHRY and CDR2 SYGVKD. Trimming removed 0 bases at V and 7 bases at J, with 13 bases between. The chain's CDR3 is CAISESADYRNEQFF. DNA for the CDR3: TGTGCCATCAGTGAGTCGGCAGACTATCGGAATGAGCAGTTCTTC.

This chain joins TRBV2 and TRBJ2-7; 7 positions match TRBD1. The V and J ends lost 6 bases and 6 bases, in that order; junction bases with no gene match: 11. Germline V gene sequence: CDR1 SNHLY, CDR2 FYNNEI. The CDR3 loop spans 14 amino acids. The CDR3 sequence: CASSQPTGTVEQYF. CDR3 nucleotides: TGTGCCAGCAGCCAACCAACCGGGACAGTCGAGCAGTACTTC. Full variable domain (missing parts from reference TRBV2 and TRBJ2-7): EPEVTQTPSHQVTQMGQEVILRCVPISNHLYFYWYRQILGQKVEFLVSFYNNEISEKSEIFDDQFSVERPDGSNFTLKIRSTKLEDSAMYFCASSQPTGTVEQYFGPGTRLTVT.

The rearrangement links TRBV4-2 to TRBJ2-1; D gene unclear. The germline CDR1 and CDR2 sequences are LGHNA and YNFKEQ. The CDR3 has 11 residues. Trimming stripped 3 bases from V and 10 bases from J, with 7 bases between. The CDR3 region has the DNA TGTGCCAGCAGCCATTTACGGGAGCAGTTCTTC. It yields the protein CASSHLREQFF.

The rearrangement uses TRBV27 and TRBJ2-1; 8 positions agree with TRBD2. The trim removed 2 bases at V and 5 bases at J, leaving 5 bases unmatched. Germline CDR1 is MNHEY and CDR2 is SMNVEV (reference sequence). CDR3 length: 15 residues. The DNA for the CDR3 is TGTGCCAGCAGTTTAACGGGGGGGCCCGACAATGAGCAGTTCTTC. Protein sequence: CASSLTGGPDNEQFF.

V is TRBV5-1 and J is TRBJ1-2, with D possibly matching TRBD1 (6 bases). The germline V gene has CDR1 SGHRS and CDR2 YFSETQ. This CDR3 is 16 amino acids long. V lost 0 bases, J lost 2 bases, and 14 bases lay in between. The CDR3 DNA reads TGCGCCAGCAGCTTGGGGTCAGGAAGGGGGAACTATGGCTACACCTTC. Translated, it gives CASSLGSGRGNYGYTF.

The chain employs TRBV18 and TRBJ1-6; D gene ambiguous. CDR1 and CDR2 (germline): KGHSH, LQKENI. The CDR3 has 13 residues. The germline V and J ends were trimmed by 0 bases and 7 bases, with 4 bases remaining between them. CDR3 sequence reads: CASSPPLNSPLHF. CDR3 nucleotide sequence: TGTGCCAGCTCACCACCTCTCAATTCACCCCTCCACTTT.

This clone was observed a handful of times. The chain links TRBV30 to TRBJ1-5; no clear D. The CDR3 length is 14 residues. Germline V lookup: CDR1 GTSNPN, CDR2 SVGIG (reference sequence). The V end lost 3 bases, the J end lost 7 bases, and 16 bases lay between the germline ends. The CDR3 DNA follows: TGTGCCTGGAGCGATCAAAGAGATTGGCAGCCCCAGCATTTT. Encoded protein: CAWSDQRDWQPQHF. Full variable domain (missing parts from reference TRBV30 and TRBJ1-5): SQTIHQWPATLVQPVGSPLSLECTVEGTSNPNLYWYRQAAGRGLQLLFYSVGIGQISSEVPQNLSASRPQDRQFILSSKKLLLSDSGFYLCAWSDQRDWQPQHFGDGTRLSIL.

CDR3 sequence: CASSLAGVTEAFF. Written as DNA, the CDR3 is TGCGCCAGCAGCTTGGCGGGGGTTACTGAAGCTTTCTTT. J is TRBJ1-1 and V is TRBV5-1, with D maybe TRBD1 (5 bases). Germline assignment: CDR1 SGHRS and CDR2 YFSETQ. CDR3 length: 13 residues. Trimming took 0 bases from V and 5 from J, leaving 8 bases between them.

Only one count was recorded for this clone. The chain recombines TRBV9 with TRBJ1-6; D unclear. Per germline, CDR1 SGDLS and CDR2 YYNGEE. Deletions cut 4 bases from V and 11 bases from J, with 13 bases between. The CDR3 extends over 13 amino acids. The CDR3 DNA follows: TGTGCCAGCAGCCAGTCCGCGGAGACACCCCTCCACTTT. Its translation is CASSQSAETPLHF.

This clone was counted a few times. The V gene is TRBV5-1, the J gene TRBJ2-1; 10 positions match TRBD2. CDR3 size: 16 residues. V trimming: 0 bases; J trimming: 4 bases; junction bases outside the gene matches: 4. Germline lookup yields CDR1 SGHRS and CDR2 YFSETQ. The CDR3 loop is CASSLGAGGSYNEQFF. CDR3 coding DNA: TGCGCCAGCAGCTTGGGAGCGGGGGGGTCATACAATGAGCAGTTCTTC.

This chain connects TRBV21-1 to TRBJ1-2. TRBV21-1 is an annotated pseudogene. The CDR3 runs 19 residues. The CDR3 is CASSAQCGPSGNINYGYTF. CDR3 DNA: TGTGCCAGCAGCGCCCAATGTGGGCCTAGCGGCAACATTAACTATGGCTACACCTTC.

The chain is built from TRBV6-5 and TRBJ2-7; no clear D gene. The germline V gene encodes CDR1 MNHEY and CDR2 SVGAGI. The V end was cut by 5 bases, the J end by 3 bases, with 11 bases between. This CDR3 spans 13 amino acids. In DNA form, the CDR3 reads TGTGCCAGCAGTGAGCTGGAGATCTACGAGCAGTACTTC. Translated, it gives CASSELEIYEQYF.

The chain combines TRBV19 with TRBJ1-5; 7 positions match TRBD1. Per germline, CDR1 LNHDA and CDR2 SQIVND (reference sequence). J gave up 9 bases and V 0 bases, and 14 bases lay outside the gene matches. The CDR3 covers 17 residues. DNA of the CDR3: TGTGCCAGTAGTATAGAATTGGACAGGATTTTTCTCCGGCCCCAGCATTTT. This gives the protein CASSIELDRIFLRPQHF.

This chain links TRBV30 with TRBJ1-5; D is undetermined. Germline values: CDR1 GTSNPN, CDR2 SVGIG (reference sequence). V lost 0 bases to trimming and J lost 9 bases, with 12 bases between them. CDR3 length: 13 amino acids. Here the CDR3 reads CAWSVHGPGPQHF. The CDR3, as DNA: TGTGCCTGGAGTGTACATGGCCCAGGGCCCCAGCATTTT.

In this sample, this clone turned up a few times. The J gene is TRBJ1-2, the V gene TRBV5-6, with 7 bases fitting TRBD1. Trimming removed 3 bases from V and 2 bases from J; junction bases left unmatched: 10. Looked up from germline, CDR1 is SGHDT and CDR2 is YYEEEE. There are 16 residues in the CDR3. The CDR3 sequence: CASSSLRDSVNYGYTF. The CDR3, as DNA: TGTGCCAGCAGCTCACTCCGGGACAGCGTGAACTATGGCTACACCTTC. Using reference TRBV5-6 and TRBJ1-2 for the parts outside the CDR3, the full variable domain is DAGVTQSPTHLIKTRGQQVTLRCSPKSGHDTVSWYQQALGQGPQFIFQYYEEEERQRGNFPDRFSGHQFPNYSSELNVNALLLGDSALYLCASSSLRDSVNYGYTFGSGTRLTVV.

DNA for the CDR3: TGTGCCAGCAGCTTGGAGGGGGGGGCAGCAGTTTGGGATACGCAGTATTTT. Protein sequence: CASSLEGGAAVWDTQYF. This chain links TRBV5-4 with TRBJ2-3; TRBD2 is a possible D gene (7 bases). Looked up from germline, CDR1 is SGHNT and CDR2 is YYREEE (reference sequence). The CDR3 contains 17 residues. Trimming pared 0 bases from V and 6 bases from J, leaving 20 bases between.

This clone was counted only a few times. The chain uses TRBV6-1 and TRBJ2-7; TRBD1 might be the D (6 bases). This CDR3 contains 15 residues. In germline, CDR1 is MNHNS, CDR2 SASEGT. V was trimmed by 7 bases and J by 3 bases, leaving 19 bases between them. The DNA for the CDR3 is TGTGCCAGCATTACCACCCGGCAGGGGCGCTACGAGCAGTACTTC. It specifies CASITTRQGRYEQYF.

The CDR3 sequence: CASSHSPRGRSSPLHF. CDR3 bases: TGTGCCAGCAGTCACAGCCCCAGGGGTAGAAGTTCACCCCTCCACTTT. This chain uses TRBV25-1 with TRBJ1-6, with D perhaps matching TRBD1 (6 bases). The CDR3 loop spans 16 amino acids. The V end was cut by 5 bases, the J end by 9 bases, with 20 bases between. Germline V gene lookup returns CDR1 MGHDK and CDR2 SYGVNS.

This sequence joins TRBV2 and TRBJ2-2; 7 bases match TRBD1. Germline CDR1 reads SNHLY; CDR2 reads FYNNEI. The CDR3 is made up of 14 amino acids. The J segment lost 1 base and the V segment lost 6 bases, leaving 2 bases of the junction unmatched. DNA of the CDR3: TGTGCCAGCAGGGGACAGAGGAACACCGGGGAGCTGTTTTTT. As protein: CASRGQRNTGELFF.

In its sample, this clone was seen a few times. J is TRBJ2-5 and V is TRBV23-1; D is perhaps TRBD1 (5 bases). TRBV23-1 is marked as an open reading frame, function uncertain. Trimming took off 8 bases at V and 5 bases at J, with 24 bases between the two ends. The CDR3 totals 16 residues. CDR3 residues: CASCLRAAVSGETQYF. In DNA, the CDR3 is TGCGCCAGCTGCTTAAGGGCGGCGGTGTCAGGGGAGACCCAGTACTTC.

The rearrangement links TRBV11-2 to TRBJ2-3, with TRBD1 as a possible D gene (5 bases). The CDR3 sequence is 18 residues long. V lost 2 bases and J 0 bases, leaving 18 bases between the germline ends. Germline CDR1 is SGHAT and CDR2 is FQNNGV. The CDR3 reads CASSLTIPTATSTDTQYF. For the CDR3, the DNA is TGTGCCAGCAGCTTAACTATCCCGACAGCCACTAGCACAGATACGCAGTATTTT.

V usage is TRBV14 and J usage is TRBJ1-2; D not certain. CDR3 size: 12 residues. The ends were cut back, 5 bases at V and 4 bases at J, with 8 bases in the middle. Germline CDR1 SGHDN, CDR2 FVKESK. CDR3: CASSFGSYGYTF. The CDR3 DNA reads TGTGCCAGCAGCTTTGGCAGCTATGGCTACACCTTC.

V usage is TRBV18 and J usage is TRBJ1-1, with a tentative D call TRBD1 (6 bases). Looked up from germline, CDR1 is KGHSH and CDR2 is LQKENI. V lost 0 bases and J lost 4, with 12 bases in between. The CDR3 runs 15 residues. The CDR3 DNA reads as TGTGCCAGCTCACCACCCGGGGGGCGCGTCACTGAAGCTTTCTTT. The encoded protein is CASSPPGGRVTEAFF.

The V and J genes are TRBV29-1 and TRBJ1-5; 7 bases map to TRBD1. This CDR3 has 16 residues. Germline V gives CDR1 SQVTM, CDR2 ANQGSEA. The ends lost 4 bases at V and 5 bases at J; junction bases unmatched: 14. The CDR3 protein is CSVAVSAPGTDQPQHF. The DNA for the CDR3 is TGCAGCGTTGCAGTTTCAGCCCCGGGGACAGATCAGCCCCAGCATTTT.

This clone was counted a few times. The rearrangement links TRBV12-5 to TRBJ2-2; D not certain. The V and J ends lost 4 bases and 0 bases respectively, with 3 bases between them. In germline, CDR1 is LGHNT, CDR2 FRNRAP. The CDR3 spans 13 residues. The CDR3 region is CASGSSNTGELFF. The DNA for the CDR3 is TGTGCTAGTGGTTCCTCGAACACCGGGGAGCTGTTTTTT.